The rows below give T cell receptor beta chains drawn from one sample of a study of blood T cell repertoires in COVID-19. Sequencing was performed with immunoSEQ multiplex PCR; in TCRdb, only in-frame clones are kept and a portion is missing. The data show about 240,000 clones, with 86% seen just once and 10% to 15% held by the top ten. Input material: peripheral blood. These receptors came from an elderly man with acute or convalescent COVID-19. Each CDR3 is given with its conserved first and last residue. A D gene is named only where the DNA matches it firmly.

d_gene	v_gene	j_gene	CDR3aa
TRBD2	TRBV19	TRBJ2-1	CASSMGRTSGPYNEQFF
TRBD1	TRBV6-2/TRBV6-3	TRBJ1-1	CASSPSPSQGAAKREAFF
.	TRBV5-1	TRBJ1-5	CASSAGAGENQPQHF
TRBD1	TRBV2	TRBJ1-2	CASGQGGYGYTF
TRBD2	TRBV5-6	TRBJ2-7	CASSLQTSGNSYEQYF
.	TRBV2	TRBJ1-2	CASSPSPPGYGYTF
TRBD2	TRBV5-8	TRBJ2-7	CASSRLAGVYEQYF
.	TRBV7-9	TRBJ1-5	CASSHPTGFKHF
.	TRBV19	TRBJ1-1	CASSTRQEINTEAFF
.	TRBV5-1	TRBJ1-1	CASSLNTRVSGTEAFF
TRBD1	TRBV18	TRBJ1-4	CASSRDSNEKLFF
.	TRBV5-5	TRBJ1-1	CASSLGPLNTEAFF
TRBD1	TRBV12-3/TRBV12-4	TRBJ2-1	CASSRTGPNEQFF
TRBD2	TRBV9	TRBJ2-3	CASSVQPGLAGGADTQYF
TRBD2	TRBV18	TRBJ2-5	CASSPASGVEAQYF
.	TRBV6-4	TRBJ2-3	CASSDSSLAREECWVGTDTQYF
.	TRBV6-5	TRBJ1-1	CASSSTDKGAFF
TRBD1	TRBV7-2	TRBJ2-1	CASSLWGTGSNNEQFF
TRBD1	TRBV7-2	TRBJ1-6	CASSFRQGSSSYNSPLHF
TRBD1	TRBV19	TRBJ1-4	CASIRTGVNEKLFF
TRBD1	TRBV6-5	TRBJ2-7	CASSWDRESYEQYF
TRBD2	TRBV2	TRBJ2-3	CASRHGTSLGTDTQYF
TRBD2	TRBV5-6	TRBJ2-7	CASSPPGGRSGEQYF
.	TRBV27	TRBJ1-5	CASSRRGQPQHF
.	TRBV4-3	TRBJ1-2	CASSQPTDVLEGYTF
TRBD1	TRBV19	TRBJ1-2	CASSIAGGAAGYTF
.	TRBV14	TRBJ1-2	CASGMGGSYTF
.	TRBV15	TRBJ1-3	CATSRDMRLNEDTIYF
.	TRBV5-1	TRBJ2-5	CASSPGIGGVETQYF
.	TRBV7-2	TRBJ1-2	CASSPYTSYGYTF
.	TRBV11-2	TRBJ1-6	CASSSRLLSSYNSPLHF
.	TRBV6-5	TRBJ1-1	CASGNRVMNTEAFF
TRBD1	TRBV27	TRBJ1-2	CASSPSDRVHGYTF
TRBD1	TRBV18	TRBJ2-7	CASSPRQGEYEQYF
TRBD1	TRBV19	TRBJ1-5	CASRFRGQAAINQPQHF
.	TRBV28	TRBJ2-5	CASSLSGIETQYF
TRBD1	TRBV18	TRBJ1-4	CASSRNTVGQPTTNEKLFF
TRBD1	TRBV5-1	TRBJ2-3	CASSGTDTDTQYF
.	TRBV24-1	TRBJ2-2	CATSDPSGVAGELFF
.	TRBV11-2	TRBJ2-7	CASSLTTGATYEQYF
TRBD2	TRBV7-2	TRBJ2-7	CASSLGTSGSRGYEQYF
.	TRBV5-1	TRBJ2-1	CASREGAASSYNEQFF
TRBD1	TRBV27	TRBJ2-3	CASSLAPGTGFRYTQYF
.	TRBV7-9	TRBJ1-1	CASSLEERNTEAFF
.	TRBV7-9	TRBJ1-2	CASSLGRSNHGYTF
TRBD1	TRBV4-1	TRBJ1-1	CASSQVTGGQGIRDTEAFF
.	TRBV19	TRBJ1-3	CASSDRSSGNTIYF
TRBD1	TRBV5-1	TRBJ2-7	CASSSMGQLYEQYF
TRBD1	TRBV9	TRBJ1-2	CASSDRGAYGGYTF
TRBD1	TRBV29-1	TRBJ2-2	CSVATGGTGELFF
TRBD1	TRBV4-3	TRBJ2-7	CASSQDGQGTYEQYF
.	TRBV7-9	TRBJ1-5	CASSLETDNQPQHF
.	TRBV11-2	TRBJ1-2	CASSLGLGAGYTF
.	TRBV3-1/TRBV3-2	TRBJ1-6	CASSQDSSYNSPLHF